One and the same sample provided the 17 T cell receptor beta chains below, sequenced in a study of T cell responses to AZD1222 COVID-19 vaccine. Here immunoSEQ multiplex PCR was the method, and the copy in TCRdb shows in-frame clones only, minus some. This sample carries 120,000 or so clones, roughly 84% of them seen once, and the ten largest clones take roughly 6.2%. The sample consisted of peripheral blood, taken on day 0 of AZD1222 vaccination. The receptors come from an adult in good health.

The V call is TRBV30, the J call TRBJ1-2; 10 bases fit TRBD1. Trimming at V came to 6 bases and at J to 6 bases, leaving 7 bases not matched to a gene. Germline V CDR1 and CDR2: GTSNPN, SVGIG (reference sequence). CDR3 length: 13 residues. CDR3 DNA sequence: TGTGCCTGCAACCCCGACAGGGGGCATGGCTACACCTTC. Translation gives CACNPDRGHGYTF.

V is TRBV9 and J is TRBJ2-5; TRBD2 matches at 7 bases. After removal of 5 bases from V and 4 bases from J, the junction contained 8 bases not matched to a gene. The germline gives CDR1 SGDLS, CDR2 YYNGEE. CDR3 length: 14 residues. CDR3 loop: CASSVNWGGETQYF. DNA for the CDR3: TGTGCCAGCAGTGTGAACTGGGGGGGAGAGACCCAGTACTTC. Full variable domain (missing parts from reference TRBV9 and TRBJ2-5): DSGVTQTPKHLITATGQRVTLRCSPRSGDLSVYWYQQSLDQGLQFLIQYYNGEERAKGNILERFSAQQFPDLHSELNLSSLELGDSALYFCASSVNWGGETQYFGPGTRLLVL.

CDR3 nucleotide sequence: TGTGCCAGCAGCTTATTATTCGACAATTCACCCCTCCACTTT. This gives the protein CASSLLFDNSPLHF. The V gene is TRBV7-2, the J gene TRBJ1-6; D is unresolved. V was clipped by 2 bases and J by 7 bases, with 9 bases between them. Looked up from germline, CDR1 is SGHTA and CDR2 is FQGNSA. This CDR3 is built from 14 residues.

CDR3 bases: TGTGCCAGCAGCTTATCCGGTAGCGGGGGGTACGAGCAGTACTTC. Protein sequence: CASSLSGSGGYEQYF. The chain uses TRBV7-3 and TRBJ2-7; TRBD2 matches at 10 bases. Germline values: CDR1 SGHTA, CDR2 FQGTGA. The CDR3 has 15 amino acids. V shed 2 bases and J 4 bases; nucleotides not matched to a gene: 5.

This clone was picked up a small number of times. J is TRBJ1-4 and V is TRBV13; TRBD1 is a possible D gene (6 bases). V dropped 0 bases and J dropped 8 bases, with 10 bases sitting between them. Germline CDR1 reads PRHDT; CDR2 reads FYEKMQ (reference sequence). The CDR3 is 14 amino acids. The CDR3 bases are TGTGCCAGCAGCTTAGGCAGGGGAGGGGAAAAACTGTTTTTT. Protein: CASSLGRGGEKLFF.

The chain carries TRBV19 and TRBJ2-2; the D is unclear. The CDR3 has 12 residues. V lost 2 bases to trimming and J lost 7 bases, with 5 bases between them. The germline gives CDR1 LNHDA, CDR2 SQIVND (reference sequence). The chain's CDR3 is CASSISGGELFF. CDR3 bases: TGTGCCAGTAGTATAAGTGGCGGGGAGCTGTTTTTT.

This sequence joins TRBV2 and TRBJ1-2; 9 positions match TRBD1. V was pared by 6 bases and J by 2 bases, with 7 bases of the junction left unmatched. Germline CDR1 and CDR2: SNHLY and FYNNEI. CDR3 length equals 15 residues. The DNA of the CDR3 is TGTGCCAGCAGGTCCCGGGACAGGGTGAACTATGGCTACACCTTC. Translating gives CASRSRDRVNYGYTF.

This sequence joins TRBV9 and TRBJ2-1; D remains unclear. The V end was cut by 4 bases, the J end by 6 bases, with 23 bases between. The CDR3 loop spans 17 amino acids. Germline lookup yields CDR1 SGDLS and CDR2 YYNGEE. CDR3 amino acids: CASSSYSGQLERNEQFF. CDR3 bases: TGTGCCAGCAGCTCCTACTCAGGCCAGCTAGAACGCAATGAGCAGTTCTTC. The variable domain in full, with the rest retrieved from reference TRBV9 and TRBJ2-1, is DSGVTQTPKHLITATGQRVTLRCSPRSGDLSVYWYQQSLDQGLQFLIQYYNGEERAKGNILERFSAQQFPDLHSELNLSSLELGDSALYFCASSSYSGQLERNEQFFGPGTRLTVL.

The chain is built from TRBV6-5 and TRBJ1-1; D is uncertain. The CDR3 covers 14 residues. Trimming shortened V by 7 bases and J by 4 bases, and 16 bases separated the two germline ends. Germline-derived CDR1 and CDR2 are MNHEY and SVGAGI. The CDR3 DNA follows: TGTGCCAGCACCCCATCTGAGAGAGGCACTGAAGCTTTCTTT. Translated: CASTPSERGTEAFF.

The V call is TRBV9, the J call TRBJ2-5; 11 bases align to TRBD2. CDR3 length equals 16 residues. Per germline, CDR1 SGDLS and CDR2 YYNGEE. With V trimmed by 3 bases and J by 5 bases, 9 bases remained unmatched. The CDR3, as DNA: TGTGCCAGCAGCGAGGGCCTAGCGGGGGGCGGGGAGACCCAGTACTTC. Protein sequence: CASSEGLAGGGETQYF.

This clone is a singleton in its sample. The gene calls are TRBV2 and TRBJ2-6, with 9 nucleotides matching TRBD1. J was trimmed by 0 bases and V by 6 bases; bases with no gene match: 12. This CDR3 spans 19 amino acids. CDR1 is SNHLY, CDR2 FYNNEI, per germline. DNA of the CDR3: TGTGCCAGCAGCGACGTTCGGGACAGGGATATCTCTGGGGCCAACGTCCTGACTTTC. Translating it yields CASSDVRDRDISGANVLTF.

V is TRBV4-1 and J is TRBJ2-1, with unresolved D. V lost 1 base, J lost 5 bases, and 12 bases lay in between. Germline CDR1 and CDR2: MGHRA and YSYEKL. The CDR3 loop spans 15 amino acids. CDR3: CASSQATSLHNEQFF. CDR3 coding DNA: TGCGCCAGCAGCCAAGCCACCTCCCTACACAATGAGCAGTTCTTC.

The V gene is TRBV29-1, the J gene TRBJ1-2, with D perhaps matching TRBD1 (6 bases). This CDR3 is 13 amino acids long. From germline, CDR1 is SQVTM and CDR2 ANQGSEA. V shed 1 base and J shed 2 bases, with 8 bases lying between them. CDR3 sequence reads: CSVEGTENYGYTF. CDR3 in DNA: TGCAGCGTTGAAGGGACAGAGAACTATGGCTACACCTTC.

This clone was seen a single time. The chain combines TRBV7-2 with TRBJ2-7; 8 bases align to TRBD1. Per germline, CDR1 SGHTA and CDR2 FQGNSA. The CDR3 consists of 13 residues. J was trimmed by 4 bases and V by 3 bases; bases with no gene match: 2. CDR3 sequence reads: CASSLGQEYEQYF. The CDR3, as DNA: TGTGCCAGCAGCTTGGGACAGGAGTACGAGCAGTACTTC.

The CDR3 DNA is TGCAGCGTTGAACAGACCTACGAGCAGTACTTC. It translates to CSVEQTYEQYF. The V and J genes are TRBV29-1 and TRBJ2-7; no definite D call. Trimming took 2 bases from V and 2 from J, leaving 4 bases between them. CDR3 size: 11 residues. Germline V gives CDR1 SQVTM, CDR2 ANQGSEA.

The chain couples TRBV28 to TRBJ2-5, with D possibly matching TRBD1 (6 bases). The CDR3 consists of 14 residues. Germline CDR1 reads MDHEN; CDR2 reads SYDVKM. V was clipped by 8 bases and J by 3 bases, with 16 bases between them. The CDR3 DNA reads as TGTGCCAGCGGCCCGGAGGACAGAAAAGAGACCCAGTACTTC. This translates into CASGPEDRKETQYF.

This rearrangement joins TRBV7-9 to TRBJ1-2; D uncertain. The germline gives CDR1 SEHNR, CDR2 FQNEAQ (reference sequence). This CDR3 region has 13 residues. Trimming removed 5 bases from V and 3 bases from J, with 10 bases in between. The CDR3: CASSTGVYYGYTF. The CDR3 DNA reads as TGTGCCAGCAGCACTGGGGTGTACTATGGCTACACCTTC. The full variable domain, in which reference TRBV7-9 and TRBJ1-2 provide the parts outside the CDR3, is DTGVSQNPRHKITKRGQNVTFRCDPISEHNRLYWYRQTLGQGPEFLTYFQNEAQLEKSRLLSDRFSAERPKGSFSTLEIQRTEQGDSAMYLCASSTGVYYGYTFGSGTRLTVV.